Shown below are 20 T cell receptor beta chains from a single sample sequenced in a study of T cell changes during pregnancy in multiple sclerosis. The method was immunoSEQ multiplex PCR; TCRdb's version includes in-frame clones alone and lacks a portion of them. The sample yields around 55,000 clones, 90% to 95% seen once. Sequences were derived from CD8+ T cells from peripheral blood mononuclear cells, sampled in the third trimester of pregnancy. The receptors derive from a female donor with multiple sclerosis, enrolled in a pregnancy study.

The chain couples TRBV2 to TRBJ2-1; 8 bases align to TRBD2. The germline CDR1 and CDR2 sequences are SNHLY and FYNNEI. The V gene end was trimmed by 4 bases and the J gene end by 0 bases; junction bases not matched to a gene: 5. The CDR3 length is 16 residues. The CDR3 protein is CASSGLAGSSYNEQFF. The CDR3 bases are TGTGCCAGCAGTGGATTAGCGGGAAGCTCCTACAATGAGCAGTTCTTC.

The V and J genes are TRBV20-1 and TRBJ1-1, with no clear D. The CDR3 is made up of 11 amino acids. Trimming removed 6 bases from V and 3 bases from J, with 8 bases in between. Germline-derived CDR1 and CDR2 are DFQATT and SNEGSKA (reference sequence). CDR3 DNA sequence: TGCAGTGCCCGGAGGGACACTGAAGCTTTCTTT. Translating it yields CSARRDTEAFF.

This clone was observed once. The V call is TRBV10-1, the J call TRBJ1-1; the D is unclear. The CDR3 contains 13 residues. V was cut by 5 bases and J by 0 bases, with 7 bases left in between. The germline V gene encodes CDR1 WNHNN and CDR2 SYGVQD (reference sequence). The CDR3 protein is CASSSDMNTEAFF. The DNA of the CDR3 is TGCGCCAGCAGTTCAGATATGAACACTGAAGCTTTCTTT.

The chain joins TRBV12-1 to TRBJ2-1; TRBD2, the D gene given by the table, was not confirmed from the DNA. TRBV12-1 is assigned pseudogene status. The length of the CDR3 is 16 residues. CDR3 in amino acids: CASSFKLAGPYNEQFF. Written as DNA, the CDR3 is TGTGCCAGCAGCTTCAAACTAGCGGGTCCGTACAATGAGCAGTTCTTC.

The chain uses TRBV5-4 and TRBJ2-7, with 11 bases lining up with TRBD2. Looked up from germline, CDR1 is SGHNT and CDR2 is YYREEE (reference sequence). Trimming removed 0 bases from V and 6 bases from J; junction bases left unmatched: 2. The CDR3 is 14 residues long. DNA for the CDR3: TGTGCCAGCAGCTTGGCCGGACTAGCGGGCGAGCAGTACTTC. It encodes CASSLAGLAGEQYF.

The chain is built from TRBV5-6 and TRBJ1-1; D remains ambiguous. This CDR3 spans 14 amino acids. V lost 2 bases and J 0 bases, leaving 8 bases between the germline ends. Germline V gene sequence: CDR1 SGHDT, CDR2 YYEEEE. Here the CDR3 DNA reads TGTGCCAGCAGCTTCTCGGGGATGAACACTGAAGCTTTCTTT. Encoded protein: CASSFSGMNTEAFF.

The chain recombines TRBV5-1 with TRBJ2-1; the D is unclear. The CDR3 length is 15 residues. Germline CDR1 reads SGHRS; CDR2 reads YFSETQ. V lost 2 bases and J lost 2, with 11 bases in between. The CDR3 region is CASSFGQATYNEQFF. CDR3 coding DNA: TGCGCCAGCAGCTTTGGGCAGGCCACCTACAATGAGCAGTTCTTC.

The rearrangement uses TRBV5-5 and TRBJ1-2; 11 bases map to TRBD1. CDR1 and CDR2 (germline): SGHKS, YYEKEE (reference sequence). J lost 6 bases, V lost 3 bases, and 13 bases had no gene match. The CDR3 runs to 17 residues. Here the CDR3 DNA reads TGTGCCAGCAGCTCGGAGATTTCCCGGACAGGGGGCGATGGCTACACCTTC. It encodes CASSSEISRTGGDGYTF.

The chain employs TRBV4-1 and TRBJ2-2, with no clear D. Germline V gene sequence: CDR1 MGHRA, CDR2 YSYEKL. Trimming removed 7 bases at V and 5 bases at J, with 17 bases between. This CDR3 contains 15 residues. The CDR3 is CASTSGAFPTGELFF. In nucleotides, the CDR3 is TGCGCCAGCACCTCTGGAGCCTTCCCGACCGGGGAGCTGTTTTTT.

The CDR3 spells CASSLARTGHNIQYF. As DNA, the CDR3 is TGTGCCAGCAGCTTAGCGCGGACAGGACACAACATTCAGTACTTC. The chain combines TRBV7-8 with TRBJ2-4, with 7 bases fitting TRBD1. V was clipped by 0 bases and J by 7 bases; unmatched bases: 6. The germline V gene has CDR1 SGHVS and CDR2 FQNEAQ. CDR3 length: 15 amino acids.

This clone was picked up one time. The chain has TRBV7-9 and TRBJ2-3, with TRBD2 matching 7 bases. Germline assignment: CDR1 SEHNR and CDR2 FQNEAQ (reference sequence). V shed 5 bases, J shed 2 bases, and the junction held 7 bases outside the gene matches. This CDR3 is 15 amino acids long. In DNA, the CDR3 is TGTGCCAGCAGCCACCTAGCGGCCCCCACAGATACGCAGTATTTT. This sequence encodes CASSHLAAPTDTQYF. The whole variable domain, remainder taken from reference TRBV7-9 and TRBJ2-3, is DTGVSQNPRHKITKRGQNVTFRCDPISEHNRLYWYRQTLGQGPEFLTYFQNEAQLEKSRLLSDRFSAERPKGSFSTLEIQRTEQGDSAMYLCASSHLAAPTDTQYFGPGTRLTVL.

CDR3 bases: TGTGCCAGCAGCTTGCAGGGACAGGGGGCCACAGATACGCAGTATTTT. Translated, it gives CASSLQGQGATDTQYF. The chain recombines TRBV5-6 with TRBJ2-3; 12 nucleotides agree with TRBD1. CDR1 SGHDT and CDR2 YYEEEE come from the germline V gene. The CDR3 consists of 16 residues. The junction had 2 bases not matched to a gene; V was cut back by 1 base and J by 2 bases.

The chain couples TRBV9 to TRBJ1-5; TRBD1 is a possible D gene (6 bases). V lost 0 bases and J lost 6, with 13 bases in between. Germline assignment: CDR1 SGDLS and CDR2 YYNGEE. The CDR3 spans 15 residues. The CDR3 sequence is CASSVGGGQGQPQHF. The DNA of the CDR3 is TGTGCCAGCAGCGTAGGGGGGGGGCAAGGTCAGCCCCAGCATTTT. Based on the CDR3 plus reference TRBV9 and TRBJ1-5, the full variable domain is DSGVTQTPKHLITATGQRVTLRCSPRSGDLSVYWYQQSLDQGLQFLIQYYNGEERAKGNILERFSAQQFPDLHSELNLSSLELGDSALYFCASSVGGGQGQPQHFGDGTRLSIL.

In its sample, this clone was seen once. The chain's CDR3 is CAWSDRWTGATYEQYF. The DNA of the CDR3 is TGTGCCTGGAGTGATCGATGGACAGGGGCTACCTACGAGCAGTACTTC. The V call is TRBV30, the J call TRBJ2-7; 9 bases are shared with TRBD1. The CDR3 has 16 residues. The V segment lost 1 base and the J segment 2 bases; nucleotides outside the gene matches: 9. Germline V gives CDR1 GTSNPN, CDR2 SVGIG (reference sequence). Looking up the rest from reference TRBV30 and TRBJ2-7 gives the full variable domain: SQTIHQWPATLVQPVGSPLSLECTVEGTSNPNLYWYRQAAGRGLQLLFYSVGIGQISSEVPQNLSASRPQDRQFILSSKKLLLSDSGFYLCAWSDRWTGATYEQYFGPGTRLTVT.

This clone was observed a handful of times. This chain uses TRBV27 with TRBJ2-1; D gene uncertain. Trimming cost V 2 bases and J 0 bases, with 5 bases left between them. The CDR3 has 14 residues. The germline gives CDR1 MNHEY, CDR2 SMNVEV (reference sequence). The CDR3 here is CASSLANSYNEQFF. CDR3 DNA: TGTGCCAGCAGTTTAGCGAACTCCTACAATGAGCAGTTCTTC.

This clone was picked up one time. J is TRBJ2-1 and V is TRBV9; unclear D gene. Germline CDR1 reads SGDLS; CDR2 reads YYNGEE. CDR3 length equals 14 residues. Between the trimmed V and J ends, which lost 0 bases and 7 bases, there was a span of 11 bases. CDR3 nucleotides: TGTGCCAGCAGCGTAGGGGCAGCATCAAATGAGCAGTTCTTC. It is translated as CASSVGAASNEQFF.

The rearrangement joins TRBV9 to TRBJ2-7; 7 bases are a match to TRBD2. Germline V lookup: CDR1 SGDLS, CDR2 YYNGEE. This CDR3 is built from 12 residues. With 6 bases clipped from V and 7 bases from J, the junction kept 7 bases outside the gene matches. The CDR3 DNA follows: TGTGCCAGCATGAGCGGGGAGGGTGAGCAGTACTTC. It is translated as CASMSGEGEQYF. Full variable domain (outside the CDR3, taken from reference TRBV9 and TRBJ2-7): DSGVTQTPKHLITATGQRVTLRCSPRSGDLSVYWYQQSLDQGLQFLIQYYNGEERAKGNILERFSAQQFPDLHSELNLSSLELGDSALYFCASMSGEGEQYFGPGTRLTVT.

The genes are TRBV4-1 and TRBJ1-2, with D perhaps matching TRBD1 (5 bases). The V gene lost 1 base and the J gene lost 6 bases, with 15 bases spanning the gap. Germline CDR1 MGHRA, CDR2 YSYEKL. This CDR3 is 15 amino acids long. CDR3 amino acids: CASSQVAGGDHGYTF. CDR3 coding DNA: TGCGCCAGCAGCCAAGTTGCTGGGGGGGATCATGGCTACACCTTC.

The genes are TRBV27 and TRBJ2-7; possible D gene TRBD1, 6 bases. V shed 2 bases and J shed 0 bases, with 8 bases lying between them. The CDR3 has 14 amino acids. In germline, CDR1 is MNHEY, CDR2 SMNVEV (reference sequence). The CDR3 loop is CASSLGTNSYEQYF. The CDR3 DNA reads as TGTGCCAGCAGTTTAGGGACAAACTCCTACGAGCAGTACTTC.

This clone appeared once. J is TRBJ1-2 and V is TRBV19; maybe TRBD1 (5 bases). V was pared by 3 bases and J by 4 bases, with 12 bases between. From germline, CDR1 is LNHDA and CDR2 SQIVND (reference sequence). The CDR3 is made up of 14 amino acids. The CDR3 loop reads CASSIRGTSYGYTF. CDR3 coding DNA: TGTGCCAGTAGTATTCGAGGGACTAGCTATGGCTACACCTTC.